This T cell receptor beta chain was retrieved from a study of T cells in Graves' hyperthyroidism and ophthalmopathy. In the case of this clonotype: Its specificity is unknown.

What was amplified from RNA transcripts were TCR beta CDR3 regions. The HTBI primer set was used in a first-round RT-PCR of the TCR CDR3. TCRdb redid the calling of the multiplex PCR reads with MiXCR, one entry per CDR3 protein. Counted here are roughly 380,000 distinct CDR3 sequences, around 14% occurring once; the ten biggest clones make up approximately 10%. Each 10 ml fresh peripheral blood draw supplied the PBMCs. The V end lost 7 bases, the J end lost 6 bases, and 21 bases lay between the germline ends. The CDR3 is 15 residues long. CDR1 LNHDA and CDR2 SQIVND come from the germline V gene (reference sequence). The study, taken as a whole, reports: Stable hyperthyroidism and ophthalmopathy were separated using 13 V-J signatures.

The rearrangement uses TRBV19 and TRBJ1-2; a weak D match, TRBD1 (5 bases). This clonotype was sampled from a woman aged 55 to 70 with Graves' hyperthyroidism. Sequenced sample: blood. CDR3 sequence reads: CASNISILGRDGYTF. Here the CDR3 DNA reads TGTGCCAGTAATATTAGTATTTTGGGACGAGATGGCTACACCTTC.